The 18 T cell receptor beta chains below were found in one sample sequenced in a study of cytomegalovirus exposure and HLA in healthy donors (dated by TCRdb to 2016 to 2017). Library preparation employed the immunoSEQ multiplex PCR assay. A mixture of 60 forward primers for TCR Vbeta segments and 13 reverse primers for TCR Jbeta segments was used in the multiplex PCR. Drawn from immuneACCESS, this table holds only the in-frame rearrangements with V and J called that TCRdb kept. Clones are partly lost; checked studies trace under half to an unresolved V gene and leave the rest unexplained. This sample holds about 130,000 clones; around four fifths were observed only once. Of the sample, under 8.5% falls within the top ten clones. The sequencing input was PBMCs. These receptor sequences come from a male donor in good health and CMV-seronegative.

The chain combines TRBV9 with TRBJ2-1, with D tentatively TRBD2 (7 bases). The CDR3 contains 14 residues. Looked up from germline, CDR1 is SGDLS and CDR2 is YYNGEE. V gave up 0 bases and J gave up 10 bases, with 14 bases separating them. CDR3 in DNA: TGTGCCAGCAGCGTAGTCGCGGGGGCGGCCGAGCAGTTCTTC. Amino acids: CASSVVAGAAEQFF.

This clone has a handful of counts. This sequence joins TRBV5-6 and TRBJ1-2, with 9 bases aligning to TRBD1. V trimming: 4 bases; J trimming: 5 bases; junction bases outside the gene matches: 6. Germline V gene sequence: CDR1 SGHDT, CDR2 YYEEEE. This CDR3 spans 14 amino acids. CDR3 in DNA: TGTGCCAGCAGCCCAGACAGGGGGGGATATGGCTACACCTTC. Protein product: CASSPDRGGYGYTF.

This sequence joins TRBV30 and TRBJ2-2, with D possibly being TRBD1 (6 bases). The germline V and J ends were trimmed by 7 bases and 8 bases, with 8 bases remaining between them. The CDR3 is 10 residues long. The germline V gene encodes CDR1 GTSNPN and CDR2 SVGIG (reference sequence). The CDR3 is CAYQGGELFF. The CDR3 DNA reads TGTGCCTATCAGGGGGGGGAGCTGTTTTTT. Full variable domain (rest looked up from reference TRBV30 and TRBJ2-2): SQTIHQWPATLVQPVGSPLSLECTVEGTSNPNLYWYRQAAGRGLQLLFYSVGIGQISSEVPQNLSASRPQDRQFILSSKKLLLSDSGFYLCAYQGGELFFGEGSRLTVL.

This sequence joins TRBV29-1 and TRBJ2-7; 8 nucleotides agree with TRBD2. V dropped 6 bases and J dropped 1; count of bases not matched to a gene: 20. The CDR3 consists of 18 residues. Germline V lookup: CDR1 SQVTM, CDR2 ANQGSEA. In nucleotides, the CDR3 is TGCAGCGTGGGGGGCCCCTCCCCGGCGACTAGCGCTTCCTACGAGCAGTACTTC. Encoded protein: CSVGGPSPATSASYEQYF.

V usage is TRBV5-1 and J usage is TRBJ2-6; the D is unclear. V was clipped by 0 bases and J by 1 base, with 5 bases between them. The CDR3 consists of 15 residues. CDR1 and CDR2 from the germline V gene are SGHRS and YFSETQ. The CDR3 DNA follows: TGCGCCAGCAGCTTGGGGCATTCTGGGGCCAACGTCCTGACTTTC. Translation: CASSLGHSGANVLTF.

About this clone itself: The junction departs from germline at one end; a sequencing error may be responsible. The chain uses TRBV19 and TRBJ1-5, with a possible D match to TRBD1 (6 bases). CDR1 and CDR2 (germline): LNHDA, SQIVND (reference sequence). The CDR3 consists of 14 residues. The CDR3 nucleotides are TGTGCCAGTAGTATAGCGGGGGGGCAACAGCTCCAGCATTTT. Protein sequence: CASSIAGGQQLQHF.

This clone was seen just once. The chain joins TRBV7-8 to TRBJ1-5, with D possibly being TRBD1 (6 bases). Trimming pared 5 bases from V and 3 bases from J, leaving 14 bases between. The CDR3 is 15 amino acids. Per germline, CDR1 SGHVS and CDR2 FQNEAQ. Here the CDR3 reads CASSLAGGTNQPQHF. CDR3 nucleotide sequence: TGTGCCAGCAGCCTCGCGGGGGGCACCAATCAGCCCCAGCATTTT.

This chain links TRBV30 with TRBJ2-3; 8 positions agree with TRBD1. After removal of 1 base from V and 5 bases from J, the junction contained 8 bases not matched to a gene. Germline CDR1 is GTSNPN and CDR2 is SVGIG (reference sequence). The CDR3 consists of 15 residues. This chain's CDR3 is CAWSGQGRAEDTQYF. DNA for the CDR3: TGTGCCTGGAGTGGACAGGGGAGAGCGGAAGATACGCAGTATTTT.

The V gene is TRBV6-4, the J gene TRBJ2-7; the D gene is possibly TRBD2 (5 bases). The CDR3 extends over 11 amino acids. V was pared by 8 bases and J by 6 bases, with 11 bases between. Germline V gene data show CDR1 as MRHNA and CDR2 as SNTAGT. CDR3 amino acids: CASHWAGEQYF. The CDR3, as DNA: TGTGCCAGCCACTGGGCGGGCGAGCAGTACTTC.

This clone was detected a few times. This chain links TRBV4-1 with TRBJ2-2; 9 positions match TRBD1. The length of the CDR3 is 15 residues. Germline V gives CDR1 MGHRA, CDR2 YSYEKL. With V trimmed by 3 bases and J by 3 bases, 2 bases remained unmatched. In DNA form, the CDR3 reads TGCGCCAGCAGCCATGGGGACAGGGACACCGGGGAGCTGTTTTTT. This codes for CASSHGDRDTGELFF.

This chain connects TRBV28 to TRBJ1-4; D unclear. This CDR3 is built from 11 residues. V lost 3 bases, J lost 12 bases, and 8 bases lay in between. Germline values: CDR1 MDHEN, CDR2 SYDVKM. CDR3 amino acids: CASSFYLELFF. The CDR3 bases are TGTGCCAGCAGTTTCTACCTGGAACTGTTTTTT. The full variable domain, rest sourced from reference TRBV28 and TRBJ1-4, is DVKVTQSSRYLVKRTGEKVFLECVQDMDHENMFWYRQDPGLGLRLIYFSYDVKMKEKGDIPEGYSVSREKKERFSLILESASTNQTSMYLCASSFYLELFFGSGTQLSVL.

The chain has TRBV19 and TRBJ2-5, with D possibly being TRBD2 (6 bases). Per germline, CDR1 LNHDA and CDR2 SQIVND (reference sequence). Trimming removed 8 bases from V and 0 bases from J, with 19 bases in between. This CDR3 spans 16 amino acids. The CDR3 is CASSVGGSLYQETQYF. CDR3 in DNA: TGTGCCAGTTCCGTTGGGGGGAGTTTATACCAAGAGACCCAGTACTTC.

The chain links TRBV6-6 to TRBJ1-2, with 9 bases matching TRBD1. The germline V gene has CDR1 MNHNY and CDR2 SVGAGI (reference sequence). V lost 5 bases to trimming and J lost 3 bases; unmatched junction nucleotides: 7. This CDR3 spans 15 amino acids. The CDR3 is CASSLDRGYDYGYTF. The CDR3, as DNA: TGTGCCAGCAGTCTTGACAGGGGGTATGACTATGGCTACACCTTC.

Only a few counts were recorded for this clone. The chain combines TRBV18 with TRBJ2-1; D is perhaps TRBD1 (5 bases). The V and J ends lost 3 bases and 5 bases respectively, with 11 bases between them. Looked up from germline, CDR1 is KGHSH and CDR2 is LQKENI. The CDR3 contains 14 residues. The CDR3 DNA is TGTGCCAGCTCACCGCAGGGTATCAACAATGAGCAGTTCTTC. It translates to CASSPQGINNEQFF.

The chain joins TRBV9 to TRBJ2-1, with a possible D match to TRBD2 (6 bases). V was clipped by 2 bases and J by 9 bases, with 12 bases between them. This CDR3 is 13 amino acids long. Germline V lookup: CDR1 SGDLS, CDR2 YYNGEE. CDR3 bases: TGTGCCAGCAGCGTGATACTGGGGGGTGAGCAGTTCTTC. As protein: CASSVILGGEQFF.

J is TRBJ1-6 and V is TRBV4-2; no firm D call. The ends were cut back, 5 bases at V and 13 bases at J, with 12 bases in the middle. The CDR3 contains 12 residues. Looked up from germline, CDR1 is LGHNA and CDR2 is YNFKEQ. The CDR3 DNA reads TGTGCCAGCAGCTCCGCGGGCCCCCCCCTCCACTTT. Its translation is CASSSAGPPLHF.

The rearrangement joins TRBV2 to TRBJ1-2; the D is unclear. The V gene lost 2 bases and the J gene lost 8 bases, with 18 bases spanning the gap. CDR3 length: 15 residues. The germline V gene encodes CDR1 SNHLY and CDR2 FYNNEI. The CDR3 DNA sequence: TGTGCCAGCAGTGAACAGAGAGAGGCGTTATGGGGCTACACCTTC. It encodes CASSEQREALWGYTF.

This clone has just a few counts. The CDR3 DNA follows: TGCGCCAGCAGCGAGGGACAGGTGAACACCGGGGAGCTGTTTTTT. Encoded protein: CASSEGQVNTGELFF. V is TRBV5-1 and J is TRBJ2-2; 8 positions agree with TRBD1. V shed 4 bases, J shed 1 base, and the junction held 3 bases outside the gene matches. Germline V CDR1 and CDR2: SGHRS, YFSETQ. This CDR3 contains 15 residues. The full variable domain, its missing parts supplied by reference TRBV5-1 and TRBJ2-2, is KAGVTQTPRYLIKTRGQQVTLSCSPISGHRSVSWYQQTPGQGLQFLFEYFSETQRNKGNFPGRFSGRQFSNSRSEMNVSTLELGDSALYLCASSEGQVNTGELFFGEGSRLTVL.